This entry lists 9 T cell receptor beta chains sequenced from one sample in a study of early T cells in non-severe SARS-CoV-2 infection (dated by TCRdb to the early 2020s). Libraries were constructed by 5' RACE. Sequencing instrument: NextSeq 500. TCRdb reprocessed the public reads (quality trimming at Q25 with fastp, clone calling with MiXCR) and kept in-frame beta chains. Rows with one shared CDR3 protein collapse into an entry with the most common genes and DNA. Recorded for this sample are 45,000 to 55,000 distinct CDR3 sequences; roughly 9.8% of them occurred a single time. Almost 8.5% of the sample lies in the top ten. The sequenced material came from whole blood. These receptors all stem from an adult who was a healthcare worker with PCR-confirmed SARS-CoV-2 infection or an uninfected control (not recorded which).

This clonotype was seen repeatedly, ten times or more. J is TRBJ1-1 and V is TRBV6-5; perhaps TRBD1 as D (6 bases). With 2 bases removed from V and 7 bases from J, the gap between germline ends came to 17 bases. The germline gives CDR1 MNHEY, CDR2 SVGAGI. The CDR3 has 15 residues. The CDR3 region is CASSYGTGRSREAFF. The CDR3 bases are TGTGCCAGCAGTTACGGAACAGGGCGCTCCCGTGAAGCTTTCTTT.

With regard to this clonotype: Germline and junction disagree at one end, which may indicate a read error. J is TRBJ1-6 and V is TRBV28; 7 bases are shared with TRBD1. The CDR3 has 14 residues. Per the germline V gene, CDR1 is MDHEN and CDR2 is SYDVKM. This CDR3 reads CAGSPTGVGSPLHF. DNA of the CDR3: TGTGCCGGCAGCCCCACAGGGGTAGGTTCACCCCTCCACTTT.

In DNA, the CDR3 is TGTGCCAGCAGTTTAGAGGCAGGGTCACCCCTCCACTTT. Translation: CASSLEAGSPLHF. This sequence joins TRBV12-3 or TRBV12-4 and TRBJ1-6; perhaps TRBD1 as D (5 bases). V dropped 1 base and J dropped 10 bases, with 8 bases sitting between them. The CDR3 loop spans 13 amino acids.

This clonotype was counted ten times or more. CDR3 nucleotide sequence: TGTGCCAGCAGCTTAGAGGCAACCGGTCCCCAGCATTTT. It codes for CASSLEATGPQHF. V and J are TRBV7-8 and TRBJ1-5; D is unresolved. V lost 1 base and J 10 bases, leaving 11 bases between the germline ends. The germline V gene encodes CDR1 SGHVS and CDR2 FQNEAQ. There are 13 residues in the CDR3.

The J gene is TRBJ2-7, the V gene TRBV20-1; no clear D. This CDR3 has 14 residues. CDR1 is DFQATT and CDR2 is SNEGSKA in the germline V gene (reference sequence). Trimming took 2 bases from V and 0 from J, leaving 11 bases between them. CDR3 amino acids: CSARPHSVSYEQYF. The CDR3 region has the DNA TGCAGTGCTAGACCACATAGTGTCTCCTACGAGCAGTACTTC.

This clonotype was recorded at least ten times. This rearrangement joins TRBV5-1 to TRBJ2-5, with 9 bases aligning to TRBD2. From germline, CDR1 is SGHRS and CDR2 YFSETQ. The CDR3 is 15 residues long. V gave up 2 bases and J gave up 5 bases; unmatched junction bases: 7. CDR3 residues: CASSFQREAWETQYF. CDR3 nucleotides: TGCGCCAGCAGCTTCCAGCGGGAGGCCTGGGAGACCCAGTACTTC.

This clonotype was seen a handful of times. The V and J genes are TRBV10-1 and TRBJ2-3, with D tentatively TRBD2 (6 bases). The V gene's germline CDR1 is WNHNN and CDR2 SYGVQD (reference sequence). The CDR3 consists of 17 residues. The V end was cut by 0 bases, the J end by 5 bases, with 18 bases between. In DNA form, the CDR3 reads TGCGCCAGCAGTGAGTCGAACGGCGGCGGGGTCGGAGATACGCAGTATTTT. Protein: CASSESNGGGVGDTQYF.

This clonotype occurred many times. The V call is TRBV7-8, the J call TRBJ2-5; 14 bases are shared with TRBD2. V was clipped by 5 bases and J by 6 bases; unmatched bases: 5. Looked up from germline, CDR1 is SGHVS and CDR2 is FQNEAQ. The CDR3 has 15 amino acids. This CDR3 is CASSTGTSGSQTQYF. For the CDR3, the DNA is TGTGCCAGCAGCACCGGGACTAGCGGGAGTCAGACCCAGTACTTC.

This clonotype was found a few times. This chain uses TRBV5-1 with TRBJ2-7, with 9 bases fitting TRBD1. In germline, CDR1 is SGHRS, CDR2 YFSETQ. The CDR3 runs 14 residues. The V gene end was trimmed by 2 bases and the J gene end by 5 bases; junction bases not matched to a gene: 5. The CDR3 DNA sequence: TGCGCCAGCAGCTTATCAACAGGGGGCCACGAGCAGTACTTC. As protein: CASSLSTGGHEQYF.